These 20 T cell receptor beta chains share one sample of origin, sequenced in a study of blood T cell repertoires in COVID-19. The repertoire was sequenced with immunoSEQ multiplex PCR; TCRdb's copy has only in-frame clones and lacks some. The sample yields about 440,000 clones, approximately 90% seen once. Sequencing was performed on peripheral blood. These receptors all stem from a woman aged 45-60 years with COVID-19, enrolled during active disease.

The CDR3 DNA reads as TGTGCCAGCAGTGACCCGTACCCCTTCTCGACACAAGCTCAAGAGACCCAGTACTTC. Translation: CASSDPYPFSTQAQETQYF. V and J are TRBV6-4 and TRBJ2-5; the D is unclear. Trimming removed 2 bases from V and 2 bases from J, with 24 bases in between. CDR3 size: 19 residues. In germline, CDR1 is MRHNA, CDR2 SNTAGT.

The rearrangement uses TRBV6-1 and TRBJ1-5; possible D gene TRBD1, 6 bases. This CDR3 has 14 residues. The germline V gene has CDR1 MNHNS and CDR2 SASEGT. V dropped 2 bases and J dropped 3 bases, with 8 bases sitting between them. The CDR3: CASSESGVNQPQHF. The CDR3 DNA follows: TGTGCCAGCAGTGAATCAGGGGTCAATCAGCCCCAGCATTTT.

The V gene is TRBV11-1, the J gene TRBJ1-1; D possibly corresponds to TRBD1 (6 bases). Germline V gene lookup returns CDR1 SGHAT and CDR2 FQDESV (reference sequence). This CDR3 is 16 amino acids long. Trimming took off 6 bases at V and 0 bases at J, with 17 bases between the two ends. The CDR3 is CASRSTPQGLNTEAFF. In DNA form, the CDR3 reads TGTGCCAGCAGATCAACCCCACAGGGCCTGAACACTGAAGCTTTCTTT.

This chain uses TRBV11-2 with TRBJ2-2; TRBD1 matches at 10 bases. Trimming at V came to 2 bases and at J to 5 bases, leaving 5 bases not matched to a gene. This CDR3 contains 16 residues. CDR1 is SGHAT and CDR2 is FQNNGV in the germline V gene. CDR3 coding DNA: TGTGCCAGCAGCTTATTCGGACAGGGGGGGACCGGGGAGCTGTTTTTT. It encodes CASSLFGQGGTGELFF.

J is TRBJ1-2 and V is TRBV6-5; tentatively, D is TRBD1 (6 bases). In germline, CDR1 is MNHEY, CDR2 SVGAGI. This CDR3 is built from 13 residues. Trimming shortened V by 6 bases and J by 5 bases, and 13 bases separated the two germline ends. CDR3: CASRQGGRYGYTF. Here the CDR3 DNA reads TGTGCCAGCAGACAGGGAGGGCGTTATGGCTACACCTTC.

This clone was recorded only once. V and J are TRBV7-2 and TRBJ1-5; a weak D match, TRBD1 (6 bases). The CDR3 is made up of 15 amino acids. V was trimmed by 6 bases and J by 2 bases, leaving 14 bases between them. Germline CDR1 is SGHTA and CDR2 is FQGNSA. The CDR3 DNA sequence: TGTGCCAGCAGGGAGGGGGGGGTAGGCAATCAGCCCCAGCATTTT. Translation gives CASREGGVGNQPQHF.

The V call is TRBV6-1, the J call TRBJ1-2, with no clear D. The V end lost 2 bases, the J end lost 8 bases, and 3 bases lay between the germline ends. CDR1 and CDR2 (germline): MNHNS, SASEGT. The length of the CDR3 is 10 residues. CDR3 sequence (DNA): TGTGCCAGCAGTGAACTGGGCTACACCTTC. Translating gives CASSELGYTF.

For the CDR3, the DNA is TGTGCCTGGAAATGGGCAGGGGGAGCTTTCTTT. Residues: CAWKWAGGAFF. The chain links TRBV30 to TRBJ1-1; 7 bases align to TRBD1. Germline V lookup: CDR1 GTSNPN, CDR2 SVGIG (reference sequence). The trim removed 4 bases at V and 10 bases at J, leaving 6 bases unmatched. The CDR3 has 11 amino acids.

Notes on this clone: Other nucleotide sequences in the sample specify the same CDR3. J is TRBJ2-7 and V is TRBV3-1 (or the pseudogene TRBV3-2), with D unresolved. Germline lookup yields CDR1 LGHDT and CDR2 YNNKEL (reference sequence). Trimming shortened V by 1 base and J by 2 bases, and 6 bases separated the two germline ends. The CDR3 is 13 amino acids. CDR3 loop: CASSQGGTYEQYF. Written as DNA, the CDR3 is TGTGCCAGCAGCCAAGGAGGTACCTACGAGCAGTACTTC.

This clone was counted only a few times. CDR3 nucleotide sequence: TGTGCCAGCAGCCCTACCGGGACAGGAGCCATCGGGGAGCTGTTTTTT. It yields the protein CASSPTGTGAIGELFF. This chain links TRBV4-2 with TRBJ2-2; TRBD1 matches at 8 bases. The CDR3 contains 16 residues. The ends lost 4 bases at V and 7 bases at J; junction bases unmatched: 11. Germline CDR1 and CDR2: LGHNA and YNFKEQ.

The chain combines TRBV12-3 or TRBV12-4 with TRBJ2-3, with D hard to call. The germline V and J ends were trimmed by 3 bases and 7 bases, with 8 bases remaining between them. The CDR3 has 12 residues. CDR3 in DNA: TGTGCCAGCAGTTTGAGTGCAAATACGCAGTATTTT. This sequence encodes CASSLSANTQYF.

The genes are TRBV3-1 (or the pseudogene TRBV3-2) and TRBJ1-1, with D possibly matching TRBD1 (5 bases). The germline CDR1 and CDR2 sequences are LGHDT and YNNKEL (reference sequence). The CDR3 is 16 amino acids. The V end lost 0 bases, the J end lost 0 bases, and 11 bases lay between the germline ends. CDR3 residues: CASSQETGAVNTEAFF. CDR3 DNA: TGTGCCAGCAGCCAAGAAACAGGTGCCGTGAACACTGAAGCTTTCTTT.

The chain is built from TRBV19 and TRBJ2-4; D possibly corresponds to TRBD2 (6 bases). Per the germline V gene, CDR1 is LNHDA and CDR2 is SQIVND (reference sequence). Trimming stripped 8 bases from V and 5 bases from J, with 16 bases between. CDR3 length equals 14 residues. CDR3 DNA: TGTGCCAGTGGGTGGCGGGGCGAGGAAAACATTCAGTACTTC. As protein: CASGWRGEENIQYF.

The gene calls are TRBV7-6 and TRBJ1-1; a weak D match, TRBD1 (5 bases). The V gene's germline CDR1 is SGHVS and CDR2 FNYEAQ. CDR3 length: 15 residues. V was trimmed by 3 bases and J by 1 base, leaving 12 bases between them. The CDR3, as DNA: TGTGCCAGCAGCTTTGTCGGGGGGGAGAACACTGAAGCTTTCTTT. This codes for CASSFVGGENTEAFF.

This clone was observed a handful of times. This rearrangement joins TRBV7-9 to TRBJ1-3, with a possible D match to TRBD1 (5 bases). The CDR3 totals 14 residues. Per the germline V gene, CDR1 is SEHNR and CDR2 is FQNEAQ (reference sequence). Trimming removed 3 bases at V and 2 bases at J, with 8 bases between. CDR3 DNA: TGTGCCAGCAGCTTGGTAGGGGCTGGAAACACCATATATTTT. Protein product: CASSLVGAGNTIYF. The whole variable domain, filled in from reference TRBV7-9 and TRBJ1-3, reads DTGVSQNPRHKITKRGQNVTFRCDPISEHNRLYWYRQTLGQGPEFLTYFQNEAQLEKSRLLSDRFSAERPKGSFSTLEIQRTEQGDSAMYLCASSLVGAGNTIYFGEGSWLTVV.

V is TRBV19 and J is TRBJ2-3; TRBD1 agrees at 8 bases. With 3 bases clipped from V and 6 bases from J, the junction kept 8 bases outside the gene matches. The CDR3 sequence is 15 residues long. Germline values: CDR1 LNHDA, CDR2 SQIVND (reference sequence). CDR3 region: CASSIRGHETDTQYF. In nucleotides, the CDR3 is TGTGCCAGTAGTATCAGGGGGCACGAGACGGATACGCAGTATTTT. Looking up the rest from reference TRBV19 and TRBJ2-3 gives the full variable domain: DGGITQSPKYLFRKEGQNVTLSCEQNLNHDAMYWYRQDPGQGLRLIYYSQIVNDFQKGDIAEGYSVSREKKESFPLTVTSAQKNPTAFYLCASSIRGHETDTQYFGPGTRLTVL.

V is TRBV5-1 and J is TRBJ1-6, with D perhaps matching TRBD1 (6 bases). Trimming cost V 4 bases and J 9 bases, with 17 bases left between them. Germline V gene data show CDR1 as SGHRS and CDR2 as YFSETQ. The CDR3 has 15 amino acids. This CDR3 reads CASSLEGTPSSPLHF. Written as DNA, the CDR3 is TGCGCCAGCAGCCTAGAGGGGACACCCTCTTCACCCCTCCACTTT.

This rearrangement joins TRBV3-1 (or the pseudogene TRBV3-2) to TRBJ2-1, with D possibly TRBD1 on 5 matching bases. Germline assignment: CDR1 LGHDT and CDR2 YNNKEL (reference sequence). V lost 5 bases and J 9 bases, leaving 14 bases between the germline ends. CDR3 length equals 13 residues. The CDR3 DNA follows: TGTGCCAGCAGCGTCAGACAGACGGGTGAGCAGTTCTTC. Protein sequence: CASSVRQTGEQFF.

V gene TRBV24-1 combines with J gene TRBJ1-2; D unresolved. Between the trimmed V and J ends, which lost 3 bases and 8 bases, there was a span of 9 bases. The CDR3 has 12 amino acids. Germline loops: CDR1 KGHDR, CDR2 SFDVKD. DNA of the CDR3: TGTGCCACCAGTGATCCTTCACGGGGCTACACCTTC. Its protein is CATSDPSRGYTF.

This clone is a singleton in its sample. The rearrangement joins TRBV5-6 to TRBJ2-2; weak D call: TRBD1 (5 bases). V was pared by 2 bases and J by 6 bases, with 8 bases between. CDR1 is SGHDT and CDR2 is YYEEEE in the germline V gene. The CDR3 runs to 13 residues. The CDR3 bases are TGTGCCAGCAGCTTAGTGACAGCCGGGGAGCTGTTTTTT. It encodes CASSLVTAGELFF.